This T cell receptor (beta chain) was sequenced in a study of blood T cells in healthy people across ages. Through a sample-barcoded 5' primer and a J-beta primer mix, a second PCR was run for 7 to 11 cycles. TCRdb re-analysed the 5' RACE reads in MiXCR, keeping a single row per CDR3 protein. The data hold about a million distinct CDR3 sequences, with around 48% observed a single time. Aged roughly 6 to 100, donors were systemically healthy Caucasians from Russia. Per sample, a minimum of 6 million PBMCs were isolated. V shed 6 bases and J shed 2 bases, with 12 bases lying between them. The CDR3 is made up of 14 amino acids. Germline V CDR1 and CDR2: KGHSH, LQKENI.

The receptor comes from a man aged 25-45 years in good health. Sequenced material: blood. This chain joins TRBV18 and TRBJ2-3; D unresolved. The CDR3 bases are TGTGCCAGCTCGCCGACGGCGATCACAGATACGCAGTATTTT. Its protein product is CASSPTAITDTQYF.